The TCR beta chain under discussion was sequenced for a study of blood T cell repertoires in COVID-19. Generated by immunoSEQ multiplex PCR, the TCRdb table keeps only in-frame clones and is missing some. The sample shows 160,000 or so clones, around 81% of them seen only once. Between the trimmed V and J ends, which lost 5 bases and 0 bases, there was a span of 10 bases. Per germline, CDR1 SGHTA and CDR2 FQGNSA. The CDR3 has 14 residues. Sample: peripheral blood. V usage is TRBV7-2 and J usage is TRBJ1-1; the D gene is possibly TRBD1 (6 bases). This sequence was found in a man aged 60-69 years with active or convalescent COVID-19. CDR3 loop: CASSTGQMNTEAFF. The CDR3 region has the DNA TGTGCCAGCAGCACAGGACAGATGAACACTGAAGCTTTCTTT.